This T cell receptor (beta chain) was identified in a study of T cells after yellow fever vaccination. General study findings and limits: Among all clonotypes, a small share was observed in both CD4 and CD8 compartments. Once the booster was given, most primary-vaccination clones reappeared, at about 97% for CD4 and roughly 86% for CD8.

As TCR cDNA was made by 5'RACE template switching, a universal primer site and UMIs were added. From the 5' RACE reads, TCRdb called clonotypes with MiXCR, one entry per CDR3 protein. The table records around 330,000 distinct CDR3 sequences, less than 4.5% of them present only once. This clonotype was detected only a few times. Its cognate antigen is unknown. Trimming cost V 4 bases and J 13 bases, with 17 bases left between them. The germline V gene encodes CDR1 SNHLY and CDR2 FYNNEI. The CDR3 is 13 amino acids. This receptor was taken from a man between 18 and 29 years old who received the YFV17D yellow fever vaccine. Sequencing used PBMCs, obtained on the day of the yellow fever booster vaccination. The genes are TRBV2 and TRBJ2-1; tentatively, D is TRBD1 (6 bases). The CDR3 loop reads CASSAYTDSPQFF. DNA of the CDR3: TGTGCCAGCAGTGCCTACACGGACAGTCCTCAGTTCTTC.